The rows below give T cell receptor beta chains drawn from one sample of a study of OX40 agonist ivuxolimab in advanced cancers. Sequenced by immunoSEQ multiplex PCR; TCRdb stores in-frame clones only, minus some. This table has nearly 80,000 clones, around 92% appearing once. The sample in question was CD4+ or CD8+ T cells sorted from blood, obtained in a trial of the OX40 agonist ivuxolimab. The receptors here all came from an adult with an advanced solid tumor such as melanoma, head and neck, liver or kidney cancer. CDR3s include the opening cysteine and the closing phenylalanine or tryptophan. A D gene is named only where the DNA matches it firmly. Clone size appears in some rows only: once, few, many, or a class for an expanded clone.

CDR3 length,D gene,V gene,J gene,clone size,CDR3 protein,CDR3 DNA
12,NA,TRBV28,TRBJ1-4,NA,CASRPDPFSLFF,TGTGCCAGCAGACCAGACCCCTTTTCACTGTTTTTT
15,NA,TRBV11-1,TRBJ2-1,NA,CASSATTGTYDEQFF,TGTGCCAGCAGCGCTACTACCGGGACATACGATGAGCAGTTCTTC
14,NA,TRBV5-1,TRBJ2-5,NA,CASSLEGAGETQYF,TGCGCCAGCAGCTTGGAGGGAGCTGGGGAGACCCAGTACTTC
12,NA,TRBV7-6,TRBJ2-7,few,CASSTNSYEQYF,TGTGCCAGCAGCACCAACTCCTACGAGCAGTACTTC
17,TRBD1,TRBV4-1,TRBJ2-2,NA,CASSQEGAGGNTGELFF,TGCGCCAGCAGCCAAGAGGGGGCAGGGGGTAACACCGGGGAGCTGTTTTTT
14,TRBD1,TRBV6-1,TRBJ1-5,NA,CATRQGYSNQPQHF,TGTGCCACCCGACAGGGGTATAGCAATCAGCCCCAGCATTTT
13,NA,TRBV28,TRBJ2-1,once,CASSLGTDNEQFF,TGTGCCAGCAGTTTGGGGACCGACAATGAGCAGTTCTTC
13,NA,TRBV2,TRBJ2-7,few,CASGPGRMNEQYF,TGTGCCTCCGGGCCCGGGAGAATGAACGAGCAGTACTTC
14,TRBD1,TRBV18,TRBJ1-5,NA,CASSPTGAEQPQHF,TGTGCCAGCTCACCGACAGGGGCGGAACAGCCCCAGCATTTT
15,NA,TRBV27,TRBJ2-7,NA,CASSPSTVASGEQYF,TGTGCCAGCAGTCCTTCGACAGTCGCCTCCGGCGAGCAGTACTTC
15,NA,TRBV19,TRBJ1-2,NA,CASSIEEGVRYGYTF,TGTGCCAGTAGTATAGAAGAGGGGGTAAGGTATGGCTACACCTTC
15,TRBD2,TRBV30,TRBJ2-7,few,CAWSVLSGRAYEQYF,TGTGCCTGGAGTGTGCTTTCCGGGAGGGCCTACGAGCAGTACTTC
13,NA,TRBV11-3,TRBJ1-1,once,CASSYDTNTEAFF,TGTGCCAGCAGCTACGATACGAACACTGAAGCTTTCTTT
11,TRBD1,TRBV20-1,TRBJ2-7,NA,CSARDGDRGYF,TGCAGTGCTAGAGATGGGGACAGGGGGTACTTC
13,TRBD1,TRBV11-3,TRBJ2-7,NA,CASSRDRLAEQYF,TGTGCCAGCAGTCGGGACAGGCTGGCCGAGCAGTACTTC
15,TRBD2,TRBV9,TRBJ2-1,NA,CASSVVSGRYNEQFF,TGTGCCAGCAGCGTAGTTAGCGGGAGGTACAATGAGCAGTTCTTC
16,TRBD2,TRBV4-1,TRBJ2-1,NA,CASSQDGTSGSEEQFF,TGCGCCAGCAGCCAAGATGGGACTAGCGGGAGCGAAGAGCAGTTCTTC
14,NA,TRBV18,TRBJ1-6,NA,CASSPEGLRSPLHF,TGTGCCAGCTCACCAGAGGGTCTACGATCACCCCTCCACTTT
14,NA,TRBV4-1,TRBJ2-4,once,CASSQPARKNIQYF,TGCGCCAGCAGCCAACCCGCCCGCAAAAACATTCAGTACTTC
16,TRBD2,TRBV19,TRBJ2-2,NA,CASSTTGGWNTGELFF,TGTGCCAGTAGTACCACGGGAGGCTGGAACACCGGGGAGCTGTTTTTT
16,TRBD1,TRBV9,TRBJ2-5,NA,CASSVEQGAYQETQYF,TGTGCCAGCAGCGTAGAACAGGGGGCGTACCAAGAGACCCAGTACTTC
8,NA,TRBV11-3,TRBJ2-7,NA,CASHEQYF,TGTGCCAGCCACGAGCAGTACTTC
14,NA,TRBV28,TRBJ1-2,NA,CASRGSQGVYGYTF,TGTGCCAGCAGGGGTTCACAGGGAGTCTATGGCTACACCTTC
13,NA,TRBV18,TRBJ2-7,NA,CASSRSGGYEQYF,TGTGCCAGCTCACGATCCGGGGGCTACGAGCAGTACTTC
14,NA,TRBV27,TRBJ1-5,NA,CASRQGGGNQPQHF,TGTGCCAGCAGGCAAGGCGGTGGCAATCAGCCCCAGCATTTT
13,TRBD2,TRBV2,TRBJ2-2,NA,CASSTSVAGELFF,TGTGCCAGCAGTACTAGCGTAGCCGGGGAGCTGTTTTTT
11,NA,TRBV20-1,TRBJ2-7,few,CSATIGYEQYF,TGCAGTGCCACAATTGGCTACGAGCAGTACTTC
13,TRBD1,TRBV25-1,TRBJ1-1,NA,CASRGQGSTEAFF,TGTGCCAGCAGAGGACAGGGTAGCACTGAAGCTTTCTTT
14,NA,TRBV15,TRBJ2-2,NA,CATSRVRVAGELFF,TGTGCCACCAGCAGAGTTCGAGTGGCCGGGGAGCTGTTTTTT
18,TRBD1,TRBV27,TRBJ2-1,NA,CASRPGTGKTSRYNEQFF,TGTGCCAGCAGACCCGGGACAGGGAAGACTAGTAGGTACAATGAGCAGTTCTTC
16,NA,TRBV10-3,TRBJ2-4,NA,CAISGTAEVAKNIQYF,TGTGCCATCAGTGGAACCGCGGAGGTAGCCAAAAACATTCAGTACTTC
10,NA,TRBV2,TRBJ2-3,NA,CASSKDTQYF,TGTGCCAGCAGTAAAGATACGCAGTATTTT
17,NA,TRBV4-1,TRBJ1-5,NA,CASSQGRQGSSNQPQHF,TGCGCCAGCAGCCAAGGTAGGCAGGGATCGAGCAATCAGCCCCAGCATTTT
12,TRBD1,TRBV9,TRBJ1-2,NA,CASKAGGEGYTF,TGTGCCAGCAAGGCAGGGGGGGAGGGCTACACCTTC
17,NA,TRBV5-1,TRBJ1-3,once,CASSLAGSRISGNTIYF,TGCGCCAGCAGCCTGGCGGGCAGCCGAATCTCTGGAAACACCATATATTTT
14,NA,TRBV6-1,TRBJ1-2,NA,CASSEEGHLYGYTF,TGTGCCAGCAGTGAAGAAGGTCACCTCTATGGCTACACCTTC
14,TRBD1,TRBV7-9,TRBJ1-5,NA,CASSPDRGDQPQHF,TGTGCCAGCAGCCCAGACAGGGGAGACCAGCCCCAGCATTTT
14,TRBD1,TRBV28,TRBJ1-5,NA,CASSPAGGPAAQHF,TGTGCCAGCAGTCCCGCAGGGGGCCCCGCGGCCCAGCATTTT
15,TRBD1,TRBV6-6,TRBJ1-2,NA,CASSYDGQGYYDYTF,TGTGCCAGCAGTTACGACGGACAGGGCTACTATGACTACACCTTC
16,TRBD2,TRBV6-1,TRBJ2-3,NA,CASSELRSGSTDTQYF,TGTGCCAGCAGTGAATTGCGTAGCGGGAGTACAGATACGCAGTATTTT
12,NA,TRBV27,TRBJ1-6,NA,CASWDPNSPLHF,TGTGCCAGCTGGGACCCGAATTCACCCCTCCACTTT
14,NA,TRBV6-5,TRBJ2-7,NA,CASSSFRDAYEQYF,TGTGCCAGCAGTTCATTCAGGGACGCCTACGAGCAGTACTTC
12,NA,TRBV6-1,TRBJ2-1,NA,CASSEARDEQFF,TGTGCCAGCAGTGAAGCGCGGGATGAGCAGTTCTTC
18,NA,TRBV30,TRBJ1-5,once,CAWSVRLISINDNQPQHF,TGTGCCTGGAGTGTAAGGCTGATATCGATCAACGACAATCAGCCCCAGCATTTT
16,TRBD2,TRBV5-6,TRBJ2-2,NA,CASSGLAGGGTGELFF,TGTGCCAGCAGCGGGCTAGCGGGAGGCGGAACCGGGGAGCTGTTTTTT
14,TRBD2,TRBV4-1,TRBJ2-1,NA,CASNRAGGYNEQFF,TGCGCCAGCAACCGAGCGGGAGGCTACAATGAGCAGTTCTTC
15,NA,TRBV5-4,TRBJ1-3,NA,CASSFEGIAGNTIYF,TGTGCCAGCAGCTTTGAGGGGATCGCTGGAAACACCATATATTTT
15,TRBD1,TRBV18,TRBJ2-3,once,CASSLGQGWTDTQYF,TGTGCCAGCTCTCTCGGACAGGGGTGGACAGATACGCAGTATTTT
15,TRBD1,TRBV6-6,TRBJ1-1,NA,CASAWPGQGSTEAFF,TGTGCCAGCGCATGGCCGGGACAGGGAAGCACTGAAGCTTTCTTT
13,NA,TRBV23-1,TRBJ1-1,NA,CASSQSGTREAFF,TGCGCCAGCAGTCAGTCCGGGACACGAGAAGCTTTCTTT
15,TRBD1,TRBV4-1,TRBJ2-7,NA,CASSQPGQGIYEQYF,TGCGCCAGCAGCCAACCGGGACAGGGGATTTACGAGCAGTACTTC